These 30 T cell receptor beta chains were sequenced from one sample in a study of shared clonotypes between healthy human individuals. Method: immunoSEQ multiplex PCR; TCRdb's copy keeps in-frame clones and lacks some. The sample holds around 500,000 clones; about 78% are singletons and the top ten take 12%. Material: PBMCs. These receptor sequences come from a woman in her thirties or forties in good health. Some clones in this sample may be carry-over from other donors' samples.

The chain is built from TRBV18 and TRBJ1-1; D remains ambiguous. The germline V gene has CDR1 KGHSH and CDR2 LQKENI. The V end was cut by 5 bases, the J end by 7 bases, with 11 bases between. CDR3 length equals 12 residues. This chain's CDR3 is CASSAEYSEAFF. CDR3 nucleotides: TGTGCCAGCTCAGCAGAATACAGTGAAGCTTTCTTT. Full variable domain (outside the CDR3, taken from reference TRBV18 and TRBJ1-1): NAGVMQNPRHLVRRRGQEARLRCSPMKGHSHVYWYRQLPEEGLKFMVYLQKENIIDESGMPKERFSAEFPKEGPSILRIQQVVRGDSAAYFCASSAEYSEAFFGQGTRLTVV.

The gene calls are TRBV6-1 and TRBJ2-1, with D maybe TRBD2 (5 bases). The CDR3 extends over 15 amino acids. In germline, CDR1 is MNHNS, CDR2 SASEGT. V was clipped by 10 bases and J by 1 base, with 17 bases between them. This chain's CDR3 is CATHLAPTSYNEQFF. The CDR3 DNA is TGTGCCACGCACCTAGCCCCCACTTCCTACAATGAGCAGTTCTTC.

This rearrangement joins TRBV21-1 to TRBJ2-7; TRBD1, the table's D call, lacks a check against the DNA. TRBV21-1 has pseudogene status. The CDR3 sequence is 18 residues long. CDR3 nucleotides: TGTGCCAGCAGCGTCCCCCAGGGGCGGACAAAGAACATCGACGAGCAGTACTTC. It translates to CASSVPQGRTKNIDEQYF.

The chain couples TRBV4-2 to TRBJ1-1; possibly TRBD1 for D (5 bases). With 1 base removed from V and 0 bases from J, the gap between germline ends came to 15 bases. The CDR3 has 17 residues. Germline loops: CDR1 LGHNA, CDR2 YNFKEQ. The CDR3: CASSQVKGVRLNTEAFF. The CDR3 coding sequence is TGTGCCAGCAGCCAAGTAAAAGGGGTCCGACTGAACACTGAAGCTTTCTTT.

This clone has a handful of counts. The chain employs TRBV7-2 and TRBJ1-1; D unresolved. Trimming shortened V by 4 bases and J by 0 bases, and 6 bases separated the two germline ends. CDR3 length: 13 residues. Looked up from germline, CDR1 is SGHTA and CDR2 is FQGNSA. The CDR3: CASSSGLNTEAFF. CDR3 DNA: TGTGCCAGCAGCTCCGGACTGAACACTGAAGCTTTCTTT.

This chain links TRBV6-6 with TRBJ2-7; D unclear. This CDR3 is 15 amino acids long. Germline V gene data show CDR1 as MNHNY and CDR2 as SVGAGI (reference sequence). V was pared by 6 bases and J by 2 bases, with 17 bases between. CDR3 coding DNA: TGTGCCAGCAGCCCCCGACAAGATAGTACCTACGAGCAGTACTTC. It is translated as CASSPRQDSTYEQYF.

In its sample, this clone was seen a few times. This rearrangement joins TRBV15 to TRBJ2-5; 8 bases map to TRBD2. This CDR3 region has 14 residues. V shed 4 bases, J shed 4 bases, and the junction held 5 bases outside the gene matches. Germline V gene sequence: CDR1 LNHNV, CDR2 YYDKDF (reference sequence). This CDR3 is CATSTPAGGETQYF. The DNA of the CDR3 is TGTGCCACCAGCACCCCCGCGGGGGGAGAGACCCAGTACTTC.

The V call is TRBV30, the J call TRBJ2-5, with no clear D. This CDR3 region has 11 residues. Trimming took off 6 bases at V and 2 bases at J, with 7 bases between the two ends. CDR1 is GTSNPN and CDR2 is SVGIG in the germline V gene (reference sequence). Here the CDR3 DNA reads TGTGCCTGCCGGCGTCAAGAGACCCAGTACTTC. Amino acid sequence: CACRRQETQYF.

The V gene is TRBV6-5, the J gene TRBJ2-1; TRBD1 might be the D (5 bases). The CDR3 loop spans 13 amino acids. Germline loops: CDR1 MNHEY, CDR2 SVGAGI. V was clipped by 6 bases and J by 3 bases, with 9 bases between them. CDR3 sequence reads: CASRLDSYNEQFF. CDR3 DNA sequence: TGTGCCAGCAGACTCGACAGCTACAATGAGCAGTTCTTC.

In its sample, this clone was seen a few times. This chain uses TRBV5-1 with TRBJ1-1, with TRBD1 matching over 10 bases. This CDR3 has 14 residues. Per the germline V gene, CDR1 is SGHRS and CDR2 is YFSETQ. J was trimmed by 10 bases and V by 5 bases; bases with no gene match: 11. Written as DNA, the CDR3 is TGCGCCAGCAGTGATGGGACAGGGGCCCTGGGAGCTTTCTTT. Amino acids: CASSDGTGALGAFF.

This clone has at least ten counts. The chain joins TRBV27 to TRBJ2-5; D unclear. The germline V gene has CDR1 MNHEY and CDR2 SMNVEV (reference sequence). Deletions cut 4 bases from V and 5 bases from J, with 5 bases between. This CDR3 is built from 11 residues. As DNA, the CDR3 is TGTGCCAGCAGTTCCTACGAGACCCAGTACTTC. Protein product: CASSSYETQYF.

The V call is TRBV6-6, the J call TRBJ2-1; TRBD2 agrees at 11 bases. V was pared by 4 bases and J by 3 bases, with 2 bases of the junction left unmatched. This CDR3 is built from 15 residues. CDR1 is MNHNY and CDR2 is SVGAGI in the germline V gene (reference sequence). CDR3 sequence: CASSSGTSGYNEQFF. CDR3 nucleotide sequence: TGTGCCAGCAGTTCAGGGACTAGCGGCTACAATGAGCAGTTCTTC.

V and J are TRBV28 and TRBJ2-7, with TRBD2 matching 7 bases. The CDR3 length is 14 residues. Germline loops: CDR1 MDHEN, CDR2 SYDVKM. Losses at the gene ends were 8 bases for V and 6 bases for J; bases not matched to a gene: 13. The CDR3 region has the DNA TGTGCCAGCGGGGCCGGTCTAGCGGTACCCGAGCAGTACTTC. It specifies CASGAGLAVPEQYF.

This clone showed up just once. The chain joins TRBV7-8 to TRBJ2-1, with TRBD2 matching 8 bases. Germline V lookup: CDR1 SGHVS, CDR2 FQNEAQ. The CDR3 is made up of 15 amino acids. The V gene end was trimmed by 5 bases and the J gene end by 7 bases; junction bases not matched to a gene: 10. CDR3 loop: CASSQLRGRRNEQFF. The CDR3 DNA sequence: TGTGCCAGCAGCCAGCTGCGCGGGAGGAGGAATGAGCAGTTCTTC.

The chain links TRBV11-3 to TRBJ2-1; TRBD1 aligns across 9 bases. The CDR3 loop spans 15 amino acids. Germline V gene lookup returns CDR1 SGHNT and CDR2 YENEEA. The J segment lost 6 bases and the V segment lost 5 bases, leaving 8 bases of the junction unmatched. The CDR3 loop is CASSVTGGIRNEQFF. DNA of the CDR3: TGTGCCAGCAGCGTGACAGGGGGGATTCGCAATGAGCAGTTCTTC.

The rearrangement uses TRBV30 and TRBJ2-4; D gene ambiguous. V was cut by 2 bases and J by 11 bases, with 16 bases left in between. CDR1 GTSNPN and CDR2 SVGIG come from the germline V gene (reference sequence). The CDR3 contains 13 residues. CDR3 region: CAWSPRTRSVQYF. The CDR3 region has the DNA TGTGCCTGGAGTCCCCGAACCAGGTCTGTTCAGTACTTC.

The CDR3 reads CASSLSVKGFNSPLHF. The CDR3 DNA reads TGTGCCAGCAGCTTATCAGTAAAGGGATTCAATTCACCCCTCCACTTT. The chain has TRBV7-6 and TRBJ1-6; D gene ambiguous. V lost 2 bases and J 7 bases, leaving 15 bases between the germline ends. This CDR3 is built from 16 residues. Germline V gene lookup returns CDR1 SGHVS and CDR2 FNYEAQ.

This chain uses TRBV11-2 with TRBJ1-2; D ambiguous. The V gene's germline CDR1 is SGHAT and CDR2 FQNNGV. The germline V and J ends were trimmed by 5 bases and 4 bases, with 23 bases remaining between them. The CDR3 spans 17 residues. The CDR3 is CASSRTQRTAWGYGYTF. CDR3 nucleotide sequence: TGTGCCAGCAGCAGAACCCAGAGGACGGCGTGGGGCTATGGCTACACCTTC.

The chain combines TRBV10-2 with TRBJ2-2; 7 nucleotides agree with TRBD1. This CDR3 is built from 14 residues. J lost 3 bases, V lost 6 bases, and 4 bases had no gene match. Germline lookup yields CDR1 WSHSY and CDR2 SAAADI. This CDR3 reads CASRWDRDTGELFF. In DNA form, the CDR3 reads TGCGCCAGCAGATGGGACAGAGACACCGGGGAGCTGTTTTTT.

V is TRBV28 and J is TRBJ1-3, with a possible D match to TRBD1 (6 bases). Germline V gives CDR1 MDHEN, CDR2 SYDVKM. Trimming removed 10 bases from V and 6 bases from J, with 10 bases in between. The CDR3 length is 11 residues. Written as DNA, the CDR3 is TGTGCCACACAGGGCCTAAACACCATATATTTT. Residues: CATQGLNTIYF.

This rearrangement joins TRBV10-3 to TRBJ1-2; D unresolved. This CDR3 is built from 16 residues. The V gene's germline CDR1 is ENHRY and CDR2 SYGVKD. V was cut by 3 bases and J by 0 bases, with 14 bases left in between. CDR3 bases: TGTGCCATCAGTGACAGTAGCGGAGAAACTAACTATGGCTACACCTTC. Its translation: CAISDSSGETNYGYTF.

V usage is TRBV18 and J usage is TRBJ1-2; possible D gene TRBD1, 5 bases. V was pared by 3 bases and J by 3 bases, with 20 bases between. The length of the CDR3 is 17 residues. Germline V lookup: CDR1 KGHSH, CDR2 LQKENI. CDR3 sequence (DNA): TGTGCCAGCTCACCTCTCCTACTGGGGACGGACGACTATGGCTACACCTTC. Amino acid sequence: CASSPLLLGTDDYGYTF.

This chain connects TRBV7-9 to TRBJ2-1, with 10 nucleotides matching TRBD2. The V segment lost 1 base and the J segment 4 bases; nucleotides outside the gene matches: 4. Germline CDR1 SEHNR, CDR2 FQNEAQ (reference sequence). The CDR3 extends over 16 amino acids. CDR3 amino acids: CASSLEPTSGYNEQFF. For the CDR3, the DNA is TGTGCCAGCAGCTTAGAACCGACTAGCGGGTACAATGAGCAGTTCTTC.

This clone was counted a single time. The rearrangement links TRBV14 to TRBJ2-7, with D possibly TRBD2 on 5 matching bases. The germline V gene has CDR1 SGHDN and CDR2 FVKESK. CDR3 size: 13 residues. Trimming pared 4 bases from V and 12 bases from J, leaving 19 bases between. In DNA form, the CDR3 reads TGTGCCAGCAGCCTCCTGGGGAGTTATTGGTCGTACTTC. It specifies CASSLLGSYWSYF.

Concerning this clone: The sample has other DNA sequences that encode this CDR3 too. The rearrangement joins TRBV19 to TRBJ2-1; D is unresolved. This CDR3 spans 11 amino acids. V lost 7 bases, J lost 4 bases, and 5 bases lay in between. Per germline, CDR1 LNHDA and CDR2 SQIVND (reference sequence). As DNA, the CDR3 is TGTGCCAGTACCAGTTACAATGAGCAGTTCTTC. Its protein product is CASTSYNEQFF.

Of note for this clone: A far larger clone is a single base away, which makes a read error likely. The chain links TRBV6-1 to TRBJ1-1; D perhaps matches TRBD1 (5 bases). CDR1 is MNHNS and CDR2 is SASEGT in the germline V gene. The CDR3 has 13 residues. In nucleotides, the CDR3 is TGTACCAGCAGTGTTGAGGGACACACTGAAGCTTTCTTT. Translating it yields CTSSVEGHTEAFF.

CDR3 bases: TGTGCCAGCAGCTTTTTGGAGACCTATGGCTACACCTTC. Amino acid sequence: CASSFLETYGYTF. The chain recombines TRBV7-9 with TRBJ1-2; D uncertain. The CDR3 sequence is 13 residues long. Trimming stripped 3 bases from V and 4 bases from J, with 9 bases between. Germline V gene sequence: CDR1 SEHNR, CDR2 FQNEAQ (reference sequence).

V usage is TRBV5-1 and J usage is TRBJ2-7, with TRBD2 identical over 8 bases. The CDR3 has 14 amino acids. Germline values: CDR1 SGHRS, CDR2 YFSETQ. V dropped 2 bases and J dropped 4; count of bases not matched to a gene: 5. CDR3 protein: CASSFTSGVYEQYF. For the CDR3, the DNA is TGCGCCAGCAGCTTTACTAGCGGCGTTTACGAGCAGTACTTC.

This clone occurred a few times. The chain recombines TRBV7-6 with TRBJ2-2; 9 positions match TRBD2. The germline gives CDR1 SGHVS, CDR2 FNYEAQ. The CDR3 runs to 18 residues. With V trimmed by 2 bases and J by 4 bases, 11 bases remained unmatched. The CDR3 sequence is CASSLKIAGDVVTGELFF. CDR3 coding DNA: TGTGCCAGCAGCTTAAAAATAGCGGGAGACGTCGTCACCGGGGAGCTGTTTTTT. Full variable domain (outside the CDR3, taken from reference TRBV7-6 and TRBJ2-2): GAGVSQSPRYKVTKRGQDVALRCDPISGHVSLYWYRQALGQGPEFLTYFNYEAQQDKSGLPNDRFSAERPEGSISTLTIQRTEQRDSAMYRCASSLKIAGDVVTGELFFGEGSRLTVL.

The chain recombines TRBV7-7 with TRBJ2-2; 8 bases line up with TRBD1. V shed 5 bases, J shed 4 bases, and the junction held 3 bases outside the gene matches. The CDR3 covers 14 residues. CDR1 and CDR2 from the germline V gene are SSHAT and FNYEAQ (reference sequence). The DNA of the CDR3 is TGTGCCAGCAGCCGGGACAGGACCACCGGGGAGCTGTTTTTT. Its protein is CASSRDRTTGELFF.